Listed here are 8 T cell receptor beta chains from one sample, sequenced in a study of vaccination and CD4 T cells after COVID-19. Noted treatment: roughly nine-day PBMC culture with coronavirus spike peptide pools or control peptides (ViraFEST assay). Antigens of these TCRs are unknown. An Oncomine TCR Beta short-read assay was used to sequence the DNA from cultured CD4+ T cells. One entry per CDR3 protein, called by TCRdb with MiXCR from the PCR reads. The profile shows 3,500 to 4,000 distinct CDR3 sequences, roughly 15% of them singletons. Sequenced material: CD4+ T cells from blood, cultured in vitro. The receptors derive from a human donor who had recovered from COVID-19.

The chain uses TRBV12-3 or TRBV12-4 and TRBJ1-2; the match to TRBD1 covers 9 bases. V shed 4 bases and J 8 bases; nucleotides not matched to a gene: 5. This CDR3 is 13 amino acids long. The CDR3 nucleotides read TGTGCCAGCAGTTCACAGGGGGCAAAAGGCTACACCTTC. It encodes CASSSQGAKGYTF.

Only a few counts were recorded for this clonotype. V and J are TRBV4-1 and TRBJ2-3, with D possibly called TRBD1 or TRBD2 (5 bases each). Germline V gives CDR1 MGHRA, CDR2 YSYEKL. Trimming left V 1 base short and J 7 bases short, with 24 bases between. This CDR3 comprises 18 residues. CDR3 region: CASSQAMVGAKFAHTQYF. The DNA of the CDR3 is TGCGCCAGCAGCCAAGCGATGGTCGGGGCTAAATTTGCGCATACGCAGTATTTT.

This clonotype has just a few counts. This chain connects TRBV20-1 to TRBJ2-3, with 8 bases lining up with TRBD2. Germline lookup yields CDR1 DFQATT and CDR2 SNEGSKA (reference sequence). There are 15 residues in the CDR3. Trimming took 4 bases from V and 6 from J; bases not matched to a gene: 12. The chain's CDR3 is CSAKTGTSYTDTQYF. The CDR3 DNA reads as TGCAGTGCTAAAACCGGGACTAGTTATACCGATACGCAGTATTTT.

The rearrangement uses TRBV18 and TRBJ1-5; D not resolved. CDR1 is KGHSH and CDR2 is LQKENI in the germline V gene. The V gene lost 4 bases and the J gene lost 0 bases, with 4 bases spanning the gap. This CDR3 is 13 amino acids long. The CDR3 nucleotides are TGTGCCAGCTCACTCTATAGCAATCAGCCCCAGCATTTT. Translated: CASSLYSNQPQHF.

By share, this clonotype ranks as large. This chain links TRBV6-5 with TRBJ1-1, with D possibly TRBD1 on 5 matching bases. Trimming removed 4 bases at V and 5 bases at J, with 8 bases between. Germline values: CDR1 MNHEY, CDR2 SVGAGI. This CDR3 comprises 12 residues. The DNA of the CDR3 is TGTGCCAGCAGTTTCGGGGGAACTGAAGCTTTCTTT. Amino acids: CASSFGGTEAFF.

This chain joins TRBV5-1 and TRBJ2-5; TRBD2 agrees at 11 bases. J lost 1 base, V lost 6 bases, and 5 bases had no gene match. Germline V CDR1 and CDR2: SGHRS, YFSETQ. CDR3 size: 15 residues. CDR3 sequence: CASTGLAGPQETQYF. The CDR3 DNA sequence: TGCGCCAGCACCGGACTAGCGGGCCCCCAAGAGACCCAGTACTTC.

The gene calls are TRBV10-3 and TRBJ2-5; 7 bases fit TRBD2. This CDR3 contains 13 residues. Losses at the gene ends were 6 bases for V and 5 bases for J; bases not matched to a gene: 6. CDR1 is ENHRY and CDR2 is SYGVKD in the germline V gene. The CDR3 is CAISDRGGETQYF. The CDR3 DNA follows: TGTGCCATCAGCGATCGGGGAGGGGAGACCCAGTACTTC.

By proportion, this clonotype is medium-sized (0.01 to 0.1%). The chain recombines TRBV2 with TRBJ1-1; no clear D. Per the germline V gene, CDR1 is SNHLY and CDR2 is FYNNEI. The V and J ends lost 4 bases and 3 bases respectively, with 9 bases between them. The CDR3 has 13 amino acids. In nucleotides, the CDR3 is TGTGCCAGCAGTGTGGTTACTGACACTGAAGCTTTCTTT. It codes for CASSVVTDTEAFF.